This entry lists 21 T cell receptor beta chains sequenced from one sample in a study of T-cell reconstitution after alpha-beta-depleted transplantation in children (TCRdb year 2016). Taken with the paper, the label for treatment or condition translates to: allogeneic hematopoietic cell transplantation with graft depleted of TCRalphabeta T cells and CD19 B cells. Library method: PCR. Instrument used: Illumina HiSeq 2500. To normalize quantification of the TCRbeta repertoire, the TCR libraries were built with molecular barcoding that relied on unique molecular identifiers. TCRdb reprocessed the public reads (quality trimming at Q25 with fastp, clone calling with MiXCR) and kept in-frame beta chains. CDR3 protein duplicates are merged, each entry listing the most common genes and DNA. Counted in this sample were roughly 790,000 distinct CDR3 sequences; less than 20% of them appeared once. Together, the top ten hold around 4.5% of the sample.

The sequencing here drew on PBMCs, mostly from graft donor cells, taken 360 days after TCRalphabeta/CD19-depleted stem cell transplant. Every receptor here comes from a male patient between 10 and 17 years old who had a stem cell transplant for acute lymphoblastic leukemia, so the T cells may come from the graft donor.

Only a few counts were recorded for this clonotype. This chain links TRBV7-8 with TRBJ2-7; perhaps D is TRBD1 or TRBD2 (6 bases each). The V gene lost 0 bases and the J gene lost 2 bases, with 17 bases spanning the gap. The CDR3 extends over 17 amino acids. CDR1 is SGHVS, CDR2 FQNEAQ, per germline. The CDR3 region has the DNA TGTGCCAGCAGCTTAGCGCTACGGGGGCCACTCCCCTACGAGCAGTACTTC. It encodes CASSLALRGPLPYEQYF.

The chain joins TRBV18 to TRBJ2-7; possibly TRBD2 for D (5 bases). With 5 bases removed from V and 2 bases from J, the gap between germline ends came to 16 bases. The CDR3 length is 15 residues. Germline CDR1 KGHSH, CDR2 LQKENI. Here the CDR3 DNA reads TGTGCCAGCTCATCCGTTAAAGCTAGCCCCTACGAGCAGTACTTC. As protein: CASSSVKASPYEQYF.

CDR3 DNA: TGTGCCAGCAGCCCCGGGCCCATAGGAGAGACCCAGTACTTC. As protein: CASSPGPIGETQYF. The V gene is TRBV7-3, the J gene TRBJ2-5, with no clear D. This CDR3 has 14 residues. The germline gives CDR1 SGHTA, CDR2 FQGTGA. Trimming cost V 5 bases and J 4 bases, with 14 bases left between them.

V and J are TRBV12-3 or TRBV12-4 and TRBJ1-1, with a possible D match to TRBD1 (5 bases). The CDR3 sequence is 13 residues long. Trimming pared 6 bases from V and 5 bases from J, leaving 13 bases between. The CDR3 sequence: CASSKSGGTEAFF. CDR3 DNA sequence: TGTGCCAGCAGCAAATCTGGGGGGACTGAAGCTTTCTTT.

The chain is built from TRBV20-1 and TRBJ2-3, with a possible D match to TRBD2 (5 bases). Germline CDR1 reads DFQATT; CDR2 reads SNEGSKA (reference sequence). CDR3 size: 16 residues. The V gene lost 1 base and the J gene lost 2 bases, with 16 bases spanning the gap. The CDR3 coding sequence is TGCAGTGCTAGAGGGTACGGACTGAACCACACAGATACGCAGTATTTT. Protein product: CSARGYGLNHTDTQYF.

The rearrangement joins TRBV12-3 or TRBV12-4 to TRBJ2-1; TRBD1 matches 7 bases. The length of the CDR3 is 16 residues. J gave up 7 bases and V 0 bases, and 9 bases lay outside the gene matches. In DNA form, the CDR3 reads TGTGCCAGCAGTTTAGCGACCCGGACAGGCTCGAATGAGCAGTTCTTC. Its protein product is CASSLATRTGSNEQFF.

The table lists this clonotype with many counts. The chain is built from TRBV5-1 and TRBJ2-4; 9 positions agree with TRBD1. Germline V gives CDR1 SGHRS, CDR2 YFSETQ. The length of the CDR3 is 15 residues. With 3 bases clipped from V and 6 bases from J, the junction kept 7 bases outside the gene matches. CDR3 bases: TGCGCCAGCAGCTATTCCGGGACAGGGACAAACATTCAGTACTTC. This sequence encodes CASSYSGTGTNIQYF.

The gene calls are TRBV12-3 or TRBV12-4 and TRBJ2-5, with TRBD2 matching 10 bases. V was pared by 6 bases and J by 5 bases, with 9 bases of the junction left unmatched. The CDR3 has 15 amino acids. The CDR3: CASSLAGARRETQYF. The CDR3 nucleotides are TGTGCCAGCAGCCTAGCGGGAGCGAGAAGGGAGACCCAGTACTTC.

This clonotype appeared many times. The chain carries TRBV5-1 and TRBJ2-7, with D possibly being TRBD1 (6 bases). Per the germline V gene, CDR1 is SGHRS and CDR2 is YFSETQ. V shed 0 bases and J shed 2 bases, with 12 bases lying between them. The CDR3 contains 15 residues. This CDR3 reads CASSLVGAATYEQYF. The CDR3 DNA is TGCGCCAGCAGCTTGGTGGGGGCCGCTACCTACGAGCAGTACTTC.

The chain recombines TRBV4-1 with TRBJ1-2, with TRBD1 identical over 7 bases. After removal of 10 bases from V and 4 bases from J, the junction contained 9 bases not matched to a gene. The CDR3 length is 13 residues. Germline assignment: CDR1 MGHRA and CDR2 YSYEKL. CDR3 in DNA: TGCGCCACCAGGGACAGCGGTTTCTATGGCTACACCTTC. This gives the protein CATRDSGFYGYTF.

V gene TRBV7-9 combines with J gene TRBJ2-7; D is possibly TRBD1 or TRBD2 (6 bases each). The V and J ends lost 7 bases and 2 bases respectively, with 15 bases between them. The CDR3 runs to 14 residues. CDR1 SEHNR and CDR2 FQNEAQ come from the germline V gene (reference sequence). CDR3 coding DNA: TGTGCCAGCACCTCCGGGGGCCGACCCTACGAGCAGTACTTC. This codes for CASTSGGRPYEQYF.

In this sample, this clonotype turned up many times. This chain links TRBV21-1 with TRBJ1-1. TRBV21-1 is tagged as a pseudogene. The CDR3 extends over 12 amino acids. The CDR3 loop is CASRGVNTEAFF. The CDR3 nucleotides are TGTGCCAGCAGGGGAGTTAACACTGAAGCTTTCTTT.

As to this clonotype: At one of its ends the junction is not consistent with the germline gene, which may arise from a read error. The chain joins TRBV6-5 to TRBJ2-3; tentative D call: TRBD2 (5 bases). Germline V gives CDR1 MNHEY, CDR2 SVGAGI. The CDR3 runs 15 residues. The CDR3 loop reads CASSDSQRPRDTQYF. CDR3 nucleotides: TGTGCCAGCAGTGACTCCCAGCGGCCAAGGGATACGCAGTATTTT.

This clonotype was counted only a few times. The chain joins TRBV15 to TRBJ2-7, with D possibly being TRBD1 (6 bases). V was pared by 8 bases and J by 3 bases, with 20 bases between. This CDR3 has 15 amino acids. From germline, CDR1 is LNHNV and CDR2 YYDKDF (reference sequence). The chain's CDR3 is CATQNHRGRGYEQYF. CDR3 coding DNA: TGTGCCACCCAGAACCATAGGGGCAGGGGCTACGAGCAGTACTTC.

CDR3 sequence: CSARDPPRSSYEQYF. The CDR3 region has the DNA TGCAGTGCTAGAGATCCCCCGAGATCTTCCTACGAGCAGTACTTC. The chain couples TRBV20-1 to TRBJ2-7; the D is unclear. Looked up from germline, CDR1 is DFQATT and CDR2 is SNEGSKA (reference sequence). CDR3 length equals 15 residues. The ends were cut back, 0 bases at V and 1 base at J, with 13 bases in the middle.

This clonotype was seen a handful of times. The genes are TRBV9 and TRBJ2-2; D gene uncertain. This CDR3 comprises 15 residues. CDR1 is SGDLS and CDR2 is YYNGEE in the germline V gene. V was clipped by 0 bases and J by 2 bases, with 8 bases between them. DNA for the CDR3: TGTGCCAGCAGCGTAGGTACACTTAACACCGGGGAGCTGTTTTTT. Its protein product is CASSVGTLNTGELFF.

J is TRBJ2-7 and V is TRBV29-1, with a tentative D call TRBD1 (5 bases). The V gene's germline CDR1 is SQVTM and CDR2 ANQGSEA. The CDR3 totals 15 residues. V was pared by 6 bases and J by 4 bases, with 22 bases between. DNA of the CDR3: TGCAGCGTCCTAGGGCAGGGCGGAAAGATTTACGAGCAGTACTTC. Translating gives CSVLGQGGKIYEQYF.

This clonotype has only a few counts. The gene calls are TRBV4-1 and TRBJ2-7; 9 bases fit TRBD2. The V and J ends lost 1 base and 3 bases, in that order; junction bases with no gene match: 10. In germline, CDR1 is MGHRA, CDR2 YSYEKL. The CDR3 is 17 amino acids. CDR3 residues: CASSQGTVREGGYEQYF. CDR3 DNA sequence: TGCGCCAGCAGCCAAGGAACAGTGCGGGAGGGGGGCTACGAGCAGTACTTC.

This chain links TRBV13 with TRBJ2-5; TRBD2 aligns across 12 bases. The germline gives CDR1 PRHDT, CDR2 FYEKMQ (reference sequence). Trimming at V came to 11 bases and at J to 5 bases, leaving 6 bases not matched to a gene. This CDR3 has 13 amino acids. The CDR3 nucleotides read TGTGCCCTAGCGGGAGGGCCCGGGGAGACCCAGTACTTC. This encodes CALAGGPGETQYF.

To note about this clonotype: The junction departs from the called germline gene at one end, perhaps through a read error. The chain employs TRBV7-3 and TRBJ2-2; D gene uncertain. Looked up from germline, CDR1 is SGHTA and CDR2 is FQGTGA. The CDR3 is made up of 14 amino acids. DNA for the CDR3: TGTACCAGCAGCTTCACTCACCGGACCGGGGAGCTGTTTTTT. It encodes CTSSFTHRTGELFF.

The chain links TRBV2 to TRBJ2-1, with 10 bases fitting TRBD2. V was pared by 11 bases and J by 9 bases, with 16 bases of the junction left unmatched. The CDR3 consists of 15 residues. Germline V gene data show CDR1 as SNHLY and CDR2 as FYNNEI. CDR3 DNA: TGTGCCCTCGGAGGGGGGATAGCGGGAGGCAGTGAGCAGTTCTTC. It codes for CALGGGIAGGSEQFF.